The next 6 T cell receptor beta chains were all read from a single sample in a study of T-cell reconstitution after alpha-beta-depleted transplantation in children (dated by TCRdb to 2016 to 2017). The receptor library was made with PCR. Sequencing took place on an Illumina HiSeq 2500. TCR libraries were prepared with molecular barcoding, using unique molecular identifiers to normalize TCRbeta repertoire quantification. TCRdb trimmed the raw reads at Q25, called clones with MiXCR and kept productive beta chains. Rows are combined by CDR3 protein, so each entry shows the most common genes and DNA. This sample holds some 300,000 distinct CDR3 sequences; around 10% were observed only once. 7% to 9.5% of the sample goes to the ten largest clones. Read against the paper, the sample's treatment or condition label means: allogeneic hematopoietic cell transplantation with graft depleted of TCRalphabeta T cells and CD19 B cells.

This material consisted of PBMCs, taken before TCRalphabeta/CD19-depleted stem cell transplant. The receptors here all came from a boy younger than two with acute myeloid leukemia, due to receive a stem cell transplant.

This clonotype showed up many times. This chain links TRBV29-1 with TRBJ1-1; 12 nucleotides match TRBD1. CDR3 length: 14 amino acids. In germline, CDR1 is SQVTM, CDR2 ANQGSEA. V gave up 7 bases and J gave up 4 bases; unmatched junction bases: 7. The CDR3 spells CSGGTGGRSTEAFF. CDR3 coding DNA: TGCAGCGGGGGGACAGGGGGCCGGAGCACTGAAGCTTTCTTT.

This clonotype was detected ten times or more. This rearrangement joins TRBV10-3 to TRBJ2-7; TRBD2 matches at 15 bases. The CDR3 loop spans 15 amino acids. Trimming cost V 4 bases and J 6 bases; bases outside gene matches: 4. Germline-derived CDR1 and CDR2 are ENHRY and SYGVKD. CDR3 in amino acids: CAISGTSGGAAEQYF. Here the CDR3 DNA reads TGTGCCATCAGTGGGACTAGCGGGGGGGCCGCCGAGCAGTACTTC.

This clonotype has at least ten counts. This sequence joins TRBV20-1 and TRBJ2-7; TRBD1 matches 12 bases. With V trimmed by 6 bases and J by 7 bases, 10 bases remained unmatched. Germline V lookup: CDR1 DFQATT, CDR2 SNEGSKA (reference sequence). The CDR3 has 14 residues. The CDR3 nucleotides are TGCAGTGCCCCCGAGCGGGACAGGGGGCGTGAGCAGTACTTC. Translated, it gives CSAPERDRGREQYF.

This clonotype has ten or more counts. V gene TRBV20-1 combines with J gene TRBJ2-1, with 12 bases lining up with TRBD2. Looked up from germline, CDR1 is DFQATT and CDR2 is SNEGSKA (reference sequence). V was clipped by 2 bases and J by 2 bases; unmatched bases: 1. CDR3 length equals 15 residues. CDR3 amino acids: CSARPSGRAYNEQFF. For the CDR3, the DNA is TGCAGTGCTAGACCTAGCGGGAGGGCCTACAATGAGCAGTTCTTC.

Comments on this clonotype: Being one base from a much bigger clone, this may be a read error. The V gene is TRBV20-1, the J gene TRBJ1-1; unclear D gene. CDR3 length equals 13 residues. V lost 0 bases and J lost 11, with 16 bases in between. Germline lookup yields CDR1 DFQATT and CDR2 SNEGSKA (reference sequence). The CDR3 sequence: CSARDPLTFSAFF. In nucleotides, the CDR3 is TGCAGTGCTAGAGATCCCCTTACCTTTAGCGCTTTCTTT.

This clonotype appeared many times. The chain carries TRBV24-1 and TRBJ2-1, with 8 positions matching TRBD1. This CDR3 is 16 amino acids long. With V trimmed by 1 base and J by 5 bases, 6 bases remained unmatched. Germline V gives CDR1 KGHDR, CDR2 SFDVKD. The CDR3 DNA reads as TGTGCCACCAGTGATTTTTTGGGACAGGATAACAATGAGCAGTTCTTC. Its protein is CATSDFLGQDNNEQFF.